This TCR beta chain was recovered during a study of CD8+ T cells in alopecia areata. Study conclusions and caveats: Compared with mice, patients displayed less clear TCR sharing, possibly for HLA-related reasons.

Extracted RNA was reverse transcribed, and the resulting cDNA served as sequencing template. The data were produced by immunoSEQ multiplex PCR, yet TCRdb's version contains in-frame clones alone and is incomplete. This table holds 120,000 or so clones, roughly 69% found once. As to this clone: The antigen is unknown.

Per germline, CDR1 MDHEN and CDR2 SYDVKM. Germline trimming cut 8 bases from V and 5 bases from J; bases unmatched to any gene: 14. The CDR3 has 15 residues. Sequencing was performed on CD4+ T cells sorted from blood. This sequence was found in a human donor in good health. The rearrangement links TRBV28 to TRBJ2-7; 8 bases agree with TRBD1. The CDR3 nucleotides are TGTGCCAGCGGGGGACAGGACAGGGTTAGCGACGAGCAGTACTTC. Its translation: CASGGQDRVSDEQYF.